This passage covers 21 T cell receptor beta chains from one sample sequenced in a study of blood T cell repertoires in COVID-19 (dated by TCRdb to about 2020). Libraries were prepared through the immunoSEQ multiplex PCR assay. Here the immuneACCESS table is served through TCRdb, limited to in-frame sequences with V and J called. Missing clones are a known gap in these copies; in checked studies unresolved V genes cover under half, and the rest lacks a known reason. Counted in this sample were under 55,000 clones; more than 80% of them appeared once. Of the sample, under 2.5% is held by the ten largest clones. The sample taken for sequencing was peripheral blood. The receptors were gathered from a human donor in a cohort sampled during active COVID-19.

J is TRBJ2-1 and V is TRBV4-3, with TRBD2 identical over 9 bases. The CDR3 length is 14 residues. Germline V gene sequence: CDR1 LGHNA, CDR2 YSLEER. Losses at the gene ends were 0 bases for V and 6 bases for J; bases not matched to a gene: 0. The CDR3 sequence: CASSQETSGNEQFF. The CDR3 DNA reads TGCGCCAGCAGCCAAGAGACTAGCGGCAATGAGCAGTTCTTC.

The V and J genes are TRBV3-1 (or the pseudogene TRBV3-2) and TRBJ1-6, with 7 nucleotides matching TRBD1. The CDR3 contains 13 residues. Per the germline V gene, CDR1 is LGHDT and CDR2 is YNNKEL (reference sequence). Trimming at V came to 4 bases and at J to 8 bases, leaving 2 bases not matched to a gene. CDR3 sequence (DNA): TGTGCCAGCAGCCTCACAGGGGATTCACCCCTCCACTTT. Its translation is CASSLTGDSPLHF.

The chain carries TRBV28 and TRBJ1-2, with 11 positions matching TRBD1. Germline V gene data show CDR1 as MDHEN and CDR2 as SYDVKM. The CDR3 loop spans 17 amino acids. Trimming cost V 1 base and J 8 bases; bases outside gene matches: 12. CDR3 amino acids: CASSLYGTGGDWEGYTF. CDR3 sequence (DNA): TGTGCCAGCAGTTTATACGGGACAGGGGGTGATTGGGAGGGCTACACCTTC.

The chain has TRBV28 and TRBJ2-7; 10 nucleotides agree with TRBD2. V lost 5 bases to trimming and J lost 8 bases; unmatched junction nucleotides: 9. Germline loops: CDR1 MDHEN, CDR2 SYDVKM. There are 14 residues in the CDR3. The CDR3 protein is CASSREREGLKQYF. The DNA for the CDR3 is TGTGCCAGCAGTCGAGAGCGGGAGGGGCTCAAGCAGTACTTC.

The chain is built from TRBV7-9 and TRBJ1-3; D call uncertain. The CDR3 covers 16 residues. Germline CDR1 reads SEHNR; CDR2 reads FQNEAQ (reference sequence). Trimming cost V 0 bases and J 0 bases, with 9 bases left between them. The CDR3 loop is CASSLALGTSGNTIYF. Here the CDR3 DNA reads TGTGCCAGCAGCTTAGCCCTAGGCACCTCTGGAAACACCATATATTTT. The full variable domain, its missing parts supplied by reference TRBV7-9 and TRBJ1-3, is DTGVSQNPRHKITKRGQNVTFRCDPISEHNRLYWYRQTLGQGPEFLTYFQNEAQLEKSRLLSDRFSAERPKGSFSTLEIQRTEQGDSAMYLCASSLALGTSGNTIYFGEGSWLTVV.

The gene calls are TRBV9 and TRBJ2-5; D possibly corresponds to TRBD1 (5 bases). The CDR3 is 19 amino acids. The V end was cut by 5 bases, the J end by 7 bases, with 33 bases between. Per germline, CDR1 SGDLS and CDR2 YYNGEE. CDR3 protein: CASSNPDLSMTEALSTQYF. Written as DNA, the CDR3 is TGTGCCAGCAGTAACCCAGATTTATCAATGACAGAGGCTTTATCGACCCAGTACTTC.

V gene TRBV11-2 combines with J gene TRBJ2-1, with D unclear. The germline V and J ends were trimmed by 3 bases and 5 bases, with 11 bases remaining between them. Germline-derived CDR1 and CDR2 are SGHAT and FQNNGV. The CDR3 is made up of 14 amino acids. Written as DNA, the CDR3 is TGTGCCAGCAGCTTCCCCCCAGGTAACAATGAGCAGTTCTTC. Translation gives CASSFPPGNNEQFF.

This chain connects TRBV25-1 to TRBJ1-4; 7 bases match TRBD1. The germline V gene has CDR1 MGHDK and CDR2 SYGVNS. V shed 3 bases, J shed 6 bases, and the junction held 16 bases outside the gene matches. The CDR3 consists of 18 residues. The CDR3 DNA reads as TGTGCCAGCAGTGACACAGCGTGGGACAGACAGGGCTATGAAAAACTGTTTTTT. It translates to CASSDTAWDRQGYEKLFF.

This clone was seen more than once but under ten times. CDR3 sequence reads: CASSQDSPGQGNEQFF. In DNA, the CDR3 is TGTGCCAGCAGCCAAGACTCTCCAGGACAGGGCAATGAGCAGTTCTTC. The chain combines TRBV3-1 (or the pseudogene TRBV3-2) with TRBJ2-1; 8 bases fit TRBD1. Trimming took 0 bases from V and 6 from J; bases not matched to a gene: 7. Looked up from germline, CDR1 is LGHDT and CDR2 is YNNKEL (reference sequence). The CDR3 covers 16 residues.

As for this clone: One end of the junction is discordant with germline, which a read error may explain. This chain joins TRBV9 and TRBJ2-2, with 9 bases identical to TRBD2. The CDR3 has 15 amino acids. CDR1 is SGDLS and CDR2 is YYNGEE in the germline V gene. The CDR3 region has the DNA TGTGCCCGCAGCCGTGCGGGGGGGTTGATCGGGGAGCTGTTTTTT. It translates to CARSRAGGLIGELFF. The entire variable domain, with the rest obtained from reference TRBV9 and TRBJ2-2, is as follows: DSGVTQTPKHLITATGQRVTLRCSPRSGDLSVYWYQQSLDQGLQFLIQYYNGEERAKGNILERFSAQQFPDLHSELNLSSLELGDSALYFCARSRAGGLIGELFFGEGSRLTVL.

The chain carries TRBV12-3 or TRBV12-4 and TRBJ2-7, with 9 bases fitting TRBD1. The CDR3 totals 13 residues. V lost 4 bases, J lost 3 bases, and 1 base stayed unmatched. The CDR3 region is CASSWTGVYEQYF. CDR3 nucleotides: TGTGCCAGCAGTTGGACAGGGGTCTACGAGCAGTACTTC.

The CDR3 coding sequence is TGTGCCAGCAGACATACCGGGACAGAGAATTCACCCCTCCACTTT. Translated: CASRHTGTENSPLHF. The chain employs TRBV6-6 and TRBJ1-6, with TRBD1 matching 7 bases. The trim removed 6 bases at V and 7 bases at J, leaving 9 bases unmatched. CDR1 MNHNY and CDR2 SVGAGI come from the germline V gene (reference sequence). CDR3 length equals 15 residues.

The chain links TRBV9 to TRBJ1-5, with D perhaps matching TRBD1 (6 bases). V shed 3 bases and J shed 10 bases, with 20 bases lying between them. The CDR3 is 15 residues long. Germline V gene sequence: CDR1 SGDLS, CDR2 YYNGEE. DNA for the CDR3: TGTGCCAGCAGCGAAGGGCAGGGGCCCTTTTCACCCCAGCATTTT. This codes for CASSEGQGPFSPQHF.

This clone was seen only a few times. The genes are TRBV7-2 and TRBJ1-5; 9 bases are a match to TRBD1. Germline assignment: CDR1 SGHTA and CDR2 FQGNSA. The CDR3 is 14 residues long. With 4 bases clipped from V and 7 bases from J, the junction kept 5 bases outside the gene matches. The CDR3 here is CASSSGQGLQPQHF. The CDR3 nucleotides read TGTGCCAGCAGCTCGGGACAGGGATTGCAGCCCCAGCATTTT.

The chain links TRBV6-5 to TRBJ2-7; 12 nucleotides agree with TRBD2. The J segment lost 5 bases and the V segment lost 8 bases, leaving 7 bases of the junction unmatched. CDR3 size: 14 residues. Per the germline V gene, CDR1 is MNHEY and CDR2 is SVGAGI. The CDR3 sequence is CASQGLAGIHEQYF. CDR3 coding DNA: TGTGCCAGCCAAGGACTAGCGGGAATCCACGAGCAGTACTTC.

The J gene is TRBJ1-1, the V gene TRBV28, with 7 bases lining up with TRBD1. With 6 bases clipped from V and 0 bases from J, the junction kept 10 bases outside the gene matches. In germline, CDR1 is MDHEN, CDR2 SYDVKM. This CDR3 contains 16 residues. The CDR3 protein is CASRKMDRNMNTEAFF. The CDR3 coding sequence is TGTGCCAGCAGGAAGATGGACAGGAACATGAACACTGAAGCTTTCTTT.

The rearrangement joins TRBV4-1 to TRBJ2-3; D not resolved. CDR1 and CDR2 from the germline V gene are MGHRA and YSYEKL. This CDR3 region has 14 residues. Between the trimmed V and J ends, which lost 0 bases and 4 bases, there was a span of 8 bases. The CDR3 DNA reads TGCGCCAGCAGCCAAGATACGAGCGCAGATACGCAGTATTTT. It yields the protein CASSQDTSADTQYF.

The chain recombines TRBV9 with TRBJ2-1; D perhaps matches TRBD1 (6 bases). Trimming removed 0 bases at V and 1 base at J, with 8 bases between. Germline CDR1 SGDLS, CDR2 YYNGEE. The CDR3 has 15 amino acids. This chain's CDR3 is CASSVDQGSYNEQFF. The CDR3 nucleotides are TGTGCCAGCAGCGTAGATCAGGGGTCCTACAATGAGCAGTTCTTC.

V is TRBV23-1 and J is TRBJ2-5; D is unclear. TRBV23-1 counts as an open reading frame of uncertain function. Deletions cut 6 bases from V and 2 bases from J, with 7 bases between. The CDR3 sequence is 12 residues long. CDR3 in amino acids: CASSLKQETQYF. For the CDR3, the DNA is TGCGCCAGCAGCCTTAAACAAGAGACCCAGTACTTC.

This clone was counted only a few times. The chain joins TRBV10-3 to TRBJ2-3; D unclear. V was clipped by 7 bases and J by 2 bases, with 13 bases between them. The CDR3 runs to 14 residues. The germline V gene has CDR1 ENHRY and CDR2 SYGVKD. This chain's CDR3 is CAIKISQDTDTQYF. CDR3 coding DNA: TGTGCCATCAAAATATCCCAGGACACAGATACGCAGTATTTT.

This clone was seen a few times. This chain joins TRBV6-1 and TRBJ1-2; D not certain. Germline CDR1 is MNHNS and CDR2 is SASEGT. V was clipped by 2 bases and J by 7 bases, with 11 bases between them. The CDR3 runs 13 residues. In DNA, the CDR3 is TGTGCCAGCAGTGAAAGAGGCAGCGGTGGCTACACCTTC. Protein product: CASSERGSGGYTF.